A single sample gave rise to the 4 T cell receptor beta chains below, sequenced in a study of blood T cells in healthy people across ages. Next came a second PCR, run for about 6 to 12 cycles, which used a sample-barcoded 5' primer along with a J-beta primer mix. TCRdb re-called the 5' RACE reads through MiXCR, storing one row per CDR3 protein. The sample lists about 680,000 distinct CDR3 sequences, 49% occurring once. Sample: blood. The receptors derive from an older woman in good health.

The chain combines TRBV21-1 with TRBJ2-3; the D call of TRBD2 is as the table states it, not checked on the DNA. TRBV21-1 is listed as a pseudogene. The CDR3 has 21 amino acids. The CDR3 coding sequence is TGTGCCAGCAGCCCTCAAGGACTAGCGGGCATACTAGACGGGCTCACAGATACGCAGTATTTT. Its translation: CASSPQGLAGILDGLTDTQYF.

This chain connects TRBV7-2 to TRBJ1-1; the D is unclear. Trimming removed 5 bases at V and 0 bases at J, with 4 bases between. CDR3 length equals 12 residues. Germline V gives CDR1 SGHTA, CDR2 FQGNSA. DNA for the CDR3: TGTGCCAGCAGCGTGATGAACACTGAAGCTTTCTTT. Protein product: CASSVMNTEAFF.

There are a few counts of this clonotype. The CDR3 region is CASSQLTGGSYNEQFF. The CDR3, as DNA: TGTGCCAGCAGTCAGCTGACAGGGGGCTCCTACAATGAGCAGTTCTTC. The chain carries TRBV12-3 or TRBV12-4 and TRBJ2-1; 9 bases align to TRBD1. This CDR3 has 16 residues. The J segment lost 0 bases and the V segment lost 5 bases, leaving 5 bases of the junction unmatched.

This clonotype has at least ten counts. The J gene is TRBJ1-2, the V gene TRBV3-1; tentatively, D is TRBD1 (5 bases). This CDR3 is 14 amino acids long. CDR1 is LGHDT, CDR2 YNNKEL, per germline (reference sequence). V was pared by 0 bases and J by 4 bases, with 9 bases between. CDR3 in DNA: TGTGCCAGCAGCCAAGAACAAGGGGCCTATGGCTACACCTTC. Its protein is CASSQEQGAYGYTF. The variable domain in full, completed from reference TRBV3-1 and TRBJ1-2, reads DTAVSQTPKYLVTQMGNDKSIKCEQNLGHDTMYWYKQDSKKFLKIMFSYNNKELIINETVPNRFSPKSPDKAHLNLHINSLELGDSAVYFCASSQEQGAYGYTFGSGTRLTVV.